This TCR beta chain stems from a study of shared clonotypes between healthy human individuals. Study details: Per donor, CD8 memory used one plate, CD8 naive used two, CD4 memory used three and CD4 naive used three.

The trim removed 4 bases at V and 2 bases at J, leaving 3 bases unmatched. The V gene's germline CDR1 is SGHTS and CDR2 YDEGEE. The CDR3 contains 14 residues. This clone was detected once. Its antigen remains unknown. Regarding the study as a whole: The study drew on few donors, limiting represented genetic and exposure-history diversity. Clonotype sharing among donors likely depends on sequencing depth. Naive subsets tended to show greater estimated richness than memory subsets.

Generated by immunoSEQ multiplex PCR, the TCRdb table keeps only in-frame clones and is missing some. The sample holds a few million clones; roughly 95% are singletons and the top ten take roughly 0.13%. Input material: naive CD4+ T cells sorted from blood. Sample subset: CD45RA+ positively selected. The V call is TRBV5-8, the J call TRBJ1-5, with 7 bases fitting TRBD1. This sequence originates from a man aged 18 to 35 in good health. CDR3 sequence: CASSGDRGNQPQHF. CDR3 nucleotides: TGTGCCAGCAGCGGAGACAGGGGCAATCAGCCCCAGCATTTT.